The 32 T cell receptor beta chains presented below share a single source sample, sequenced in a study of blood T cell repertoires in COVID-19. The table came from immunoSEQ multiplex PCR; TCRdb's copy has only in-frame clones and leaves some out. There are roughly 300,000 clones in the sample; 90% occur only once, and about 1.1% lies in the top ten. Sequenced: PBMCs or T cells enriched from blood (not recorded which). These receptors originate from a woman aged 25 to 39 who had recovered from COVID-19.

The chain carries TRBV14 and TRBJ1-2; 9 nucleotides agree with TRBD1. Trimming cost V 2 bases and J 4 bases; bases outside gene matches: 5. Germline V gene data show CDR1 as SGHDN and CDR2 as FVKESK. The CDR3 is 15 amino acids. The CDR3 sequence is CASSQTGGARYGYTF. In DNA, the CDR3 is TGTGCCAGCAGCCAAACAGGGGGCGCCCGCTATGGCTACACCTTC.

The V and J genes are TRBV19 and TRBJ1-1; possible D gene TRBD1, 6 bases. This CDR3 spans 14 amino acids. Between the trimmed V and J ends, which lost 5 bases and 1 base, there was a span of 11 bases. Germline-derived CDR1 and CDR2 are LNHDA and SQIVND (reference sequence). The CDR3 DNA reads TGTGCCAGTAGTTCCGGGACATCGAACACTGAAGCTTTCTTT. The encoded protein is CASSSGTSNTEAFF.

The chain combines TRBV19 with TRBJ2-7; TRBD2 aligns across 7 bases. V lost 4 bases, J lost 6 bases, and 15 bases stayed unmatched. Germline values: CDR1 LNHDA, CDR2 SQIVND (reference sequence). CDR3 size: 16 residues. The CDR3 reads CASSTIRLAESSEQYF. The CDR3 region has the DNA TGTGCCAGTAGTACTATCCGTCTAGCGGAGTCGAGCGAGCAGTACTTC.

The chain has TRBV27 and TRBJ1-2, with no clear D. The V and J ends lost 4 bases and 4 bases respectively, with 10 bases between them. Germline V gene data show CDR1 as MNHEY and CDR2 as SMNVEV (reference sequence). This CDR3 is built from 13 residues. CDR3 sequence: CASSSQRSYGYTF. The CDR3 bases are TGTGCCAGCAGTTCCCAGAGGAGCTATGGCTACACCTTC.

The CDR3 here is CSVISSGIGYEQYF. The CDR3 DNA is TGCAGCGTAATTTCCAGCGGGATAGGGTACGAGCAGTACTTC. The chain carries TRBV29-1 and TRBJ2-7; 7 bases map to TRBD2. This CDR3 is 14 amino acids long. Trimming at V came to 6 bases and at J to 4 bases, leaving 12 bases not matched to a gene. Germline loops: CDR1 SQVTM, CDR2 ANQGSEA.

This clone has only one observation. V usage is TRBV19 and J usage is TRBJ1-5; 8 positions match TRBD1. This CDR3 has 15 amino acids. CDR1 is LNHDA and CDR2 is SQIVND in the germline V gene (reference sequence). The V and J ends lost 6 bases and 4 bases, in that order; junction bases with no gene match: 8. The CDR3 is CASSSEDRENQPQHF. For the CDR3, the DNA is TGTGCCAGTAGCTCGGAGGACAGGGAAAATCAGCCCCAGCATTTT.

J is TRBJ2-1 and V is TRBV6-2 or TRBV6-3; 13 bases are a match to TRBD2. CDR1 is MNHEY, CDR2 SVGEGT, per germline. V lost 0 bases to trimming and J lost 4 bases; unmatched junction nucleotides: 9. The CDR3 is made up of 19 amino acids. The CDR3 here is CASSYSIWTSGGLYNEQFF. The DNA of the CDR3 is TGTGCCAGCAGTTACTCGATCTGGACTAGCGGGGGCCTATACAATGAGCAGTTCTTC.

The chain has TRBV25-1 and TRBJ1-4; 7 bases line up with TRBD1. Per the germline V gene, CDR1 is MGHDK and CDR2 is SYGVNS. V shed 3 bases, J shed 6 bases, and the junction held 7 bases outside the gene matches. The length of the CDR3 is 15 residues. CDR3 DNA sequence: TGTGCCAGCAGTGATCCAAGACAGGGAGATGAAAAACTGTTTTTT. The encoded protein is CASSDPRQGDEKLFF.

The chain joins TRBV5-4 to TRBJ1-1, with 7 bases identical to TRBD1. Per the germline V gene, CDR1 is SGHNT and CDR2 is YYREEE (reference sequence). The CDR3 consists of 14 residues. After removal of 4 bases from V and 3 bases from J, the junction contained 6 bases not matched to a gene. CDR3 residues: CASSPFGQDTEAFF. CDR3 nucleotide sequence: TGTGCCAGCAGCCCATTCGGACAGGACACTGAAGCTTTCTTT.

This chain's CDR3 is CASSQETSKDYNEQFF. The DNA of the CDR3 is TGTGCCAGCAGCCAAGAGACTAGCAAAGACTACAATGAGCAGTTCTTC. The gene calls are TRBV14 and TRBJ2-1; 7 nucleotides agree with TRBD2. The CDR3 consists of 16 residues. Trimming removed 0 bases from V and 3 bases from J; junction bases left unmatched: 5. Germline lookup yields CDR1 SGHDN and CDR2 FVKESK.

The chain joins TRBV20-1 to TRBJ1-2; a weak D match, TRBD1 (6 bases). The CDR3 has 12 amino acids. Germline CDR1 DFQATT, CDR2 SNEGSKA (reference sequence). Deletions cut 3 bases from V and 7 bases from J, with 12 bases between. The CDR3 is CSASMGASGYTF. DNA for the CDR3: TGCAGTGCTAGTATGGGGGCTAGTGGCTACACCTTC.

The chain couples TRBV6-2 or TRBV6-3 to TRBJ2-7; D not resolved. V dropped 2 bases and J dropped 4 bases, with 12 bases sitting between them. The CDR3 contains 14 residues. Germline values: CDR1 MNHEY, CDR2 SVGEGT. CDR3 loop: CASSYLLTQYEQYF. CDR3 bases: TGTGCCAGCAGTTACCTCCTGACACAATACGAGCAGTACTTC.

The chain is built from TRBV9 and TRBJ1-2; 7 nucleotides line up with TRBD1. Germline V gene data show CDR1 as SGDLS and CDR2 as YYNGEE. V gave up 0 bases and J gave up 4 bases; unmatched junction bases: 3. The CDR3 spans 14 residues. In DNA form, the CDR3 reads TGTGCCAGCAGCGTAGGGACAGGTTTCTATGGCTACACCTTC. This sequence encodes CASSVGTGFYGYTF.

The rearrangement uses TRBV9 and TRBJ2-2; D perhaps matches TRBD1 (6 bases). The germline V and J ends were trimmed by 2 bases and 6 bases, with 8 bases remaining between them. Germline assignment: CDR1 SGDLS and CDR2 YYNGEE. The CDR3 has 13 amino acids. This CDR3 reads CASSVTGSGELFF. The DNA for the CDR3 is TGTGCCAGCAGCGTCACAGGGTCCGGGGAGCTGTTTTTT.

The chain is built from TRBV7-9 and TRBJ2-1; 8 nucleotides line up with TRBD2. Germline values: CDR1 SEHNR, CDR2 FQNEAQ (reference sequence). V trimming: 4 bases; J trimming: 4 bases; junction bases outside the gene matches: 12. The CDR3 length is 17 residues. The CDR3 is CASSSSGLERGYNEQFF. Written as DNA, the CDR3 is TGTGCCAGCAGCTCTAGCGGATTGGAGCGGGGGTACAATGAGCAGTTCTTC.

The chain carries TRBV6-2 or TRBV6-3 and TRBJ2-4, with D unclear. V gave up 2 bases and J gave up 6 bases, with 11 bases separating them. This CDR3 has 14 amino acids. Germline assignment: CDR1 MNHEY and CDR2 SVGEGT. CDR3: CASSYAPPGNIQYF. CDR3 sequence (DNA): TGTGCCAGCAGTTACGCCCCCCCCGGAAACATTCAGTACTTC.

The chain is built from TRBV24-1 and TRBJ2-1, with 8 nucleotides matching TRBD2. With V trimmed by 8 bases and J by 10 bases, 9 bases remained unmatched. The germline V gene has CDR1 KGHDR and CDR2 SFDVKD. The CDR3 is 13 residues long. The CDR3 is CATTDRGGQEQFF. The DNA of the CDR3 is TGTGCCACCACCGACCGGGGGGGCCAGGAGCAGTTCTTC.

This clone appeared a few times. CDR3 bases: TGTGCCAGCAGCCAAGAGGGAAGGGGGACCGATGAAAAACTGTTTTTT. Its translation is CASSQEGRGTDEKLFF. V is TRBV3-1 (or the pseudogene TRBV3-2) and J is TRBJ1-4, with a tentative D call TRBD1 (6 bases). CDR1 and CDR2 from the germline V gene are LGHDT and YNNKEL (reference sequence). There are 16 residues in the CDR3. V was trimmed by 0 bases and J by 6 bases, leaving 14 bases between them.

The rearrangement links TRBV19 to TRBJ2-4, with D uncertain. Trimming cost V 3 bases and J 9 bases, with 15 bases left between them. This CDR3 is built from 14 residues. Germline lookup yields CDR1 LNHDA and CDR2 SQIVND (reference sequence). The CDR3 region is CASSISRSSPIQYF. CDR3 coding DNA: TGTGCCAGTAGTATTAGTAGGAGTAGTCCCATTCAGTACTTC.

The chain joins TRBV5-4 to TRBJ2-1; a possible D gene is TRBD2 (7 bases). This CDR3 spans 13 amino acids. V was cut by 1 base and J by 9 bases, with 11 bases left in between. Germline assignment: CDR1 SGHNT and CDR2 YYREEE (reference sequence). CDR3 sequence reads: CASSLLRGGEQFF. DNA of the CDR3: TGTGCCAGCAGCTTGCTGAGGGGGGGTGAGCAGTTCTTC.

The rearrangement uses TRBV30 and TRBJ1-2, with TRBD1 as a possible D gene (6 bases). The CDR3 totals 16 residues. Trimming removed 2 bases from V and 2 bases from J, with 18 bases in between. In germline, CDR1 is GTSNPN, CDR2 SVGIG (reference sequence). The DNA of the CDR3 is TGTGCCTGGAGTTTATCTACAGGGCTAAACAACTATGGCTACACCTTC. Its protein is CAWSLSTGLNNYGYTF.

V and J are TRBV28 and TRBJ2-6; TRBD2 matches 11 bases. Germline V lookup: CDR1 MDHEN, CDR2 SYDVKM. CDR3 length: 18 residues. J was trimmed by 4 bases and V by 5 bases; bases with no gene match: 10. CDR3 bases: TGTGCCAGCAGTATAGATAGCGGGAGGGCTACCGGGGCCAACGTCCTGACTTTC. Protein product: CASSIDSGRATGANVLTF.

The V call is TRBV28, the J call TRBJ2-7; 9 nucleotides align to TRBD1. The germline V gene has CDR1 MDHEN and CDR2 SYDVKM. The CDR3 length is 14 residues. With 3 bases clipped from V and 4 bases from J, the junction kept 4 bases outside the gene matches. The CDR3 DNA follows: TGTGCCAGCAGTTTGCACAGGGGGCATTACGAGCAGTACTTC. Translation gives CASSLHRGHYEQYF.

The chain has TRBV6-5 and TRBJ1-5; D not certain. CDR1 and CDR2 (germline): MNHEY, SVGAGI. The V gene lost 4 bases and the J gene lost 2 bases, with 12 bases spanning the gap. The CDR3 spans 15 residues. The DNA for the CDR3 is TGTGCCAGCAGTTGGCGGTTCGAGGGCAATCAGCCCCAGCATTTT. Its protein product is CASSWRFEGNQPQHF.

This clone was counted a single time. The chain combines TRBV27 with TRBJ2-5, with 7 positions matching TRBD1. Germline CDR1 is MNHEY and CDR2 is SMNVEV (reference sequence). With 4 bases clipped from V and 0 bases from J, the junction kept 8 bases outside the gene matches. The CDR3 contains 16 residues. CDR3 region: CASSSGTALYQETQYF. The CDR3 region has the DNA TGTGCCAGCAGTTCCGGGACAGCCTTGTACCAAGAGACCCAGTACTTC.

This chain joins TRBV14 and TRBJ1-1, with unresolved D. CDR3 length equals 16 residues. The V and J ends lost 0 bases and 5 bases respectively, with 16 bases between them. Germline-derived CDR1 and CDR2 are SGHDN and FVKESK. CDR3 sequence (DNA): TGTGCCAGCAGCCAAGATCTTGGAACGGGGAAAACTGAAGCTTTCTTT. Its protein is CASSQDLGTGKTEAFF.

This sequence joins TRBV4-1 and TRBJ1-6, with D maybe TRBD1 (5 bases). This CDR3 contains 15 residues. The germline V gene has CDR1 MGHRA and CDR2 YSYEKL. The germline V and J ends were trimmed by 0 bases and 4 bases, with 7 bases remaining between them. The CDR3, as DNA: TGCGCCAGCAGCCAAGACAGGGTATATAATTCACCCCTCCACTTT. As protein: CASSQDRVYNSPLHF.

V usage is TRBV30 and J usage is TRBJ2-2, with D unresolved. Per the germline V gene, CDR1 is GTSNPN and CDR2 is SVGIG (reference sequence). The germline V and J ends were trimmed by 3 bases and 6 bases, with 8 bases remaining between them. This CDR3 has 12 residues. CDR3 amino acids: CAWRVESGELFF. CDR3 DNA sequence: TGTGCCTGGAGAGTAGAATCCGGGGAGCTGTTTTTT.

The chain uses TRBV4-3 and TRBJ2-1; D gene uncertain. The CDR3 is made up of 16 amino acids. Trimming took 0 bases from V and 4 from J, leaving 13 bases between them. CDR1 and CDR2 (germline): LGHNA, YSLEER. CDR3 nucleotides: TGCGCCAGCAGCCAAGATGAAAAGAGTGAGTACAATGAGCAGTTCTTC. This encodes CASSQDEKSEYNEQFF.

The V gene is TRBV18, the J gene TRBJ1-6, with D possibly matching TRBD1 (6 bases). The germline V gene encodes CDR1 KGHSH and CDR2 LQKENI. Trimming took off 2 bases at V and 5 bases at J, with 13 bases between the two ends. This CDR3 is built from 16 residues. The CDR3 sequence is CASSPKTQGNNSPLHF. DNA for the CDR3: TGTGCCAGCTCACCAAAAACACAGGGCAATAATTCACCCCTCCACTTT.

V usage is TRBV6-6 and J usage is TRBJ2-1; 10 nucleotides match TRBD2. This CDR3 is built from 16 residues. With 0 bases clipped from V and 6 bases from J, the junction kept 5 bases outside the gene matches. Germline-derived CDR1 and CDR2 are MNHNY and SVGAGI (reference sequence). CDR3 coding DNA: TGTGCCAGCAGTTACTCCAGTCTAGCGGGAGCCAATGAGCAGTTCTTC. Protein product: CASSYSSLAGANEQFF.

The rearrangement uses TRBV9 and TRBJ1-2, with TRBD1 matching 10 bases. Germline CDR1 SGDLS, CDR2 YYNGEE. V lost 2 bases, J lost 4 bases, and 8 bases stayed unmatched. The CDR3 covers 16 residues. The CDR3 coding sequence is TGTGCCAGCAGCGTTTCCTGGACAGGGGGAGGCTATGGCTACACCTTC. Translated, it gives CASSVSWTGGGYGYTF.